This TCR beta chain was retrieved from a study of blood T cell repertoires in COVID-19. Study-wide background: The United States, Italy and Spain supplied acute and convalescent COVID-19 samples. T cells, B-cell-depleted T cells, or PBMCs provided the cDNA or gDNA that served as material.

CDR1 is SGHTA and CDR2 is FQGNSA in the germline V gene. Unmatched junction bases numbered 0, after V lost 1 base and J lost 0 bases. CDR3 length: 15 residues. Original handling: The authors estimated nucleated cell counts from reference gene primer amplification. Only in-frame clones appear in the TCRdb table, and some are missing; sequencing was by immunoSEQ multiplex PCR. Clone size and the V and J calls come from that table; the DNA yielded D and trimming. The repertoire consists of just under 85,000 clones, with 80% to 90% occurring once and the leading ten covering 15% to 20%. This TCR derives from a woman in her fifties or sixties with acute or convalescent COVID-19. The V gene is TRBV7-2, the J gene TRBJ2-7; TRBD2 matches 10 bases. Source material: peripheral blood. CDR3 sequence reads: CASSLVAGGSYEQYF. The CDR3 nucleotides are TGTGCCAGCAGCTTAGTAGCGGGGGGCTCCTACGAGCAGTACTTC. Based on the CDR3 plus reference TRBV7-2 and TRBJ2-7, the full variable domain is GAGVSQSPSNKVTEKGKDVELRCDPISGHTALYWYRQSLGQGLEFLIYFQGNSAPDKSGLPSDRFSAERTGGSVSTLTIQRTQQEDSAVYLCASSLVAGGSYEQYFGPGTRLTVT.